This paragraph covers one T cell receptor beta chain sequence. This record belongs to a study of T cell changes during pregnancy in multiple sclerosis. CDR3 size: 14 residues. Between the trimmed V and J ends, which lost 1 base and 3 bases, there was a span of 9 bases. CDR1 is LGHNA and CDR2 is YSLEER in the germline V gene. Generated by immunoSEQ multiplex PCR, the TCRdb table keeps only in-frame clones and is missing some. The sample lists approximately 90,000 clones, roughly 91% occurring once. This sequence originates from a female donor in good health, enrolled as a control in a pregnancy study. This specimen consisted of peripheral blood, obtained after pregnancy. This chain connects TRBV4-3 to TRBJ1-2; tentatively, D is TRBD1 (6 bases). The CDR3 loop is CASSQAQGDYGYTF. CDR3 nucleotides: TGCGCCAGCAGCCAAGCACAGGGAGACTATGGCTACACCTTC.